This is a list of T cell receptor beta chains from one sample in a study of OX40 agonist ivuxolimab in advanced cancers. The method was immunoSEQ multiplex PCR; TCRdb's version includes in-frame clones alone and lacks a portion of them. The repertoire holds around 12,000 clones, with over 70% as singletons. This sample comprised CD4+ or CD8+ T cells sorted from blood, obtained in a trial of the OX40 agonist ivuxolimab. The receptor source for this set is an adult with an advanced solid tumor such as melanoma, head and neck, liver or kidney cancer. Both conserved end residues are part of each CDR3. The D gene is left open where the match is weak. A row's size may be missing; if present it is once, few, many or a size class.

size	V	D	J	DNA	CDR3
NA	TRBV9	TRBD2	TRBJ2-1	TGTGCCAGCAGCGTAGCTACGGGACTAGCGCCTACCTACAATGAGCAGTTCTTC	CASSVATGLAPTYNEQFF
few	TRBV6-1	NA	TRBJ2-7	TGTGCCAGCACCGGGGAAGAGGGCGCCTCCGACGAGCAGTACTTC	CASTGEEGASDEQYF
NA	TRBV11-2	NA	TRBJ1-3	TGTGCCAGCAGCCACCCCGCTAACAAGGGATCTGGAAACACCATATATTTT	CASSHPANKGSGNTIYF
NA	TRBV6-5	NA	TRBJ1-1	TGTGCCAGCAGTTACTCGCCAGGGGCCATGAACACTGAAGCTTTCTTT	CASSYSPGAMNTEAFF
NA	TRBV18	TRBD1	TRBJ2-3	TGTGCCAGCTCACCCTCGAGACAGGGGTCAGATACGCAGTATTTT	CASSPSRQGSDTQYF
NA	TRBV7-9	NA	TRBJ2-7	TGTGCCAGCAGCTTAGCCCCCTACGAGCAGTACTTC	CASSLAPYEQYF
few	TRBV5-6	TRBD1	TRBJ2-7	TGTGCCAGCAGCTTAACGACAGGGTTGCGGGAGCAGTACTTC	CASSLTTGLREQYF
NA	TRBV6-4	NA	TRBJ2-1	TGTGCCAGCAGTGAAGGGACGGGACCCTACAATGAGCAGTTCTTC	CASSEGTGPYNEQFF
NA	TRBV5-6	TRBD2	TRBJ2-7	TGTGCCAGCAGCTTCCTCGGACTAGCGGGAGTCGCCTACGAGCAGTACTTC	CASSFLGLAGVAYEQYF
NA	TRBV29-1	NA	TRBJ2-6	TGCAGCGGACGACAGACTAGCTCTGGGGCCAACGTCCTGACTTTC	CSGRQTSSGANVLTF
NA	TRBV4-1	TRBD1	TRBJ1-1	TGCGCCAGCAGCCAAGGACAGGGCTTGAACACTGAAGCTTTCTTT	CASSQGQGLNTEAFF
NA	TRBV5-4	NA	TRBJ2-5	TGTGCCAGCAGCTTTAATCTAGGGGTGGAGACCCAGTACTTC	CASSFNLGVETQYF
NA	TRBV11-2	NA	TRBJ2-7	TGTGCCAGCAGCTTAAGTAGTACGCCCTACGAGCAGTACTTC	CASSLSSTPYEQYF
NA	TRBV2	NA	TRBJ1-1	TGTGCCAGCCCCTCCACCCAGGGGTCGGGCACTGAAGCTTTCTTT	CASPSTQGSGTEAFF
NA	TRBV5-1	TRBD1	TRBJ1-1	TGCGCCAGCAGCACGGGACAGTTAGGCACTGAAGCTTTCTTT	CASSTGQLGTEAFF
NA	TRBV7-8	NA	TRBJ2-7	TGTGCCAGCCCCGTCGGGGGACCTCAATACGAGCAGTACTTC	CASPVGGPQYEQYF
NA	TRBV6-1	NA	TRBJ2-6	TGTGCCAGCTGTGGAGGGGAGATCTCTGGGGCCAACGTCCTGACTTTC	CASCGGEISGANVLTF
few	TRBV11-1	TRBD1	TRBJ1-2	TGTGCCAGCAGCTTAGAGATGACAGGGTCCTATGGCTACACCTTC	CASSLEMTGSYGYTF
NA	TRBV2	TRBD2	TRBJ2-7	TGTGCCAGCAGTGAACTAGCGGGGGGCTACGAGCAGTACTTC	CASSELAGGYEQYF
NA	TRBV7-6	TRBD1	TRBJ2-5	TGTGCCAGCAGCATGGGGACAGGGCCCGGGGAGACCCAGTACTTC	CASSMGTGPGETQYF
NA	TRBV4-1	TRBD2	TRBJ2-5	TGCGCCAGCAGCCAGGCGGGAGCAGAGACCCAGTACTTC	CASSQAGAETQYF
NA	TRBV14	NA	TRBJ1-5	TGTGCCAGCAGCCAAGAATGCTATGGACAGTCATCACCTCAAACATATAGCAATCAGCCCCAGCATTTT	CASSQECYGQSSPQTYSNQPQHF
once	TRBV4-3	NA	TRBJ1-4	TGCGCCAGCAGCCTCCTAAGGGGAAACGTAAAACTGTTTTTT	CASSLLRGNVKLFF
NA	TRBV5-4	NA	TRBJ2-7	TGTGCCAGCAGTTACTGGGGGTTCGAGCAGTACTTC	CASSYWGFEQYF
NA	TRBV13	TRBD1	TRBJ1-4	TGTGCCAGCAGCTTAGGGGACCACAGGGGCCCTAATGAAAAACTGTTTTTT	CASSLGDHRGPNEKLFF
NA	TRBV6-6	NA	TRBJ1-5	TGTGCCAGCAGTTACACTGACAGGCGCCAGCCCCAGCATTTT	CASSYTDRRQPQHF
NA	TRBV30	NA	TRBJ1-1	TGTGCCTGGGGACAGCTGAACACTGAAGCTTTCTTT	CAWGQLNTEAFF
once	TRBV7-9	TRBD2	TRBJ2-1	TGTGCCAGCAGCTCACCTCGGGGCGGGAGGGCGACTAATGAGCAGTTCTTC	CASSSPRGGRATNEQFF
NA	TRBV27	NA	TRBJ2-7	TGTGCCAGCAGTCTCACTGGAACCTACGAGCAGTACTTC	CASSLTGTYEQYF
NA	TRBV6-5	TRBD1	TRBJ2-1	TGTGCCAGCAGTCCCACAGGGGGGCTTCGGGATGAGCAGTTCTTC	CASSPTGGLRDEQFF
NA	TRBV7-9	TRBD2	TRBJ2-7	TGTGCCAGCAGCCAAGAGGAAGCGGGGGCCCGCTACGAGCAGTACTTC	CASSQEEAGARYEQYF
once	TRBV5-8	NA	TRBJ2-3	TGTGCCAGCAGCTTGGGATCGGATGCAGGGGGCACAGATACGCAGTATTTT	CASSLGSDAGGTDTQYF
NA	TRBV7-8	NA	TRBJ2-6	TGTGCCAGCAGCTTACTCGGGGCCTCTGGGGCCAACGTCCTGACTTTC	CASSLLGASGANVLTF
NA	TRBV2	NA	TRBJ2-7	TGTGCCAGCAGTGAAGCAACCAGCAGCTCCTACGAGCAGTACTTC	CASSEATSSSYEQYF
NA	TRBV2	NA	TRBJ1-1	TGTGCCAGCAGTGACGAACAGATGAACACTGAAGCTTTCTTT	CASSDEQMNTEAFF
NA	TRBV7-8	NA	TRBJ2-7	TGTGCCAGCAGCCCCCTCCGGGAGACAGGGAACTACGAGCAGTACTTC	CASSPLRETGNYEQYF
once	TRBV27	TRBD1	TRBJ2-7	TGTGCCAGTAGTATTACCGGGACAGGGGCCTACGAGCAGTACTTC	CASSITGTGAYEQYF
NA	TRBV6-1	TRBD2	TRBJ2-1	TGTGCCAGTGCGGGGGGGAATGAGCAGTTCTTC	CASAGGNEQFF
NA	TRBV13	TRBD2	TRBJ2-7	TGTGCCAGCAGCAAGCGGGGGGGTCCGACCTACGAGCAGTACTTC	CASSKRGGPTYEQYF
NA	TRBV2	TRBD2	TRBJ2-5	TGTGCCAGCAGTGAGGCTAGCGGGAGGGAGACCCAGTACTTC	CASSEASGRETQYF
once	TRBV6-6	NA	TRBJ1-1	TGTGCCAGCAGTTACGGAGGGGAGACTGAAGCTTTCTTT	CASSYGGETEAFF
NA	TRBV7-3	NA	TRBJ2-1	TGTGCCAGCAGCGAACAGCTGACTGGGCCCAATGAGCAGTTCTTC	CASSEQLTGPNEQFF
NA	TRBV19	NA	TRBJ1-1	TGTGCCAGTAGTATAGATCTGGGCGGGGCTAAGGTGAACACTGAAGCTTTCTTT	CASSIDLGGAKVNTEAFF
NA	TRBV27	NA	TRBJ2-7	TGTGCCAGCAGTTTACCCAGTACCGAGCAGTACTTC	CASSLPSTEQYF